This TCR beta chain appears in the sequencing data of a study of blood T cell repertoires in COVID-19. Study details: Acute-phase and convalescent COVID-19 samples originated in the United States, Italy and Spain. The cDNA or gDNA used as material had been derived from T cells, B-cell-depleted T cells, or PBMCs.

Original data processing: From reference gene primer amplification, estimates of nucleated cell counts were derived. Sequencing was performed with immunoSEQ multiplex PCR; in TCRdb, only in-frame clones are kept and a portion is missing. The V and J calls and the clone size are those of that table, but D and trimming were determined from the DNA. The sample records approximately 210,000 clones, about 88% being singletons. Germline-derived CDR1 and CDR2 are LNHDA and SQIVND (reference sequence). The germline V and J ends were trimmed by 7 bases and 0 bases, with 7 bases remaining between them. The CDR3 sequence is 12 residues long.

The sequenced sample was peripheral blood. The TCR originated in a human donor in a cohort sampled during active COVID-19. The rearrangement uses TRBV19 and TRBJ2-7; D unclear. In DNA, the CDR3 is TGTGCCAGTACCCTTTGCTCCTACGAGCAGTACTTC. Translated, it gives CASTLCSYEQYF.